This T cell receptor (beta chain) is drawn from a study of blood T cell repertoires in COVID-19. Germline-derived CDR1 and CDR2 are SNHLY and FYNNEI. The CDR3 runs to 11 residues. V was shortened by 4 bases and J by 6 bases, with 7 bases between the two germline ends. This clone was counted once. Original data processing: How many nucleated cells were present was estimated from reference gene primer amplification. Generated by immunoSEQ multiplex PCR, the TCRdb table keeps only in-frame clones and is missing some. V and J calls and clone size are those listed in that table; D and trimming were worked out from the DNA. The sample yields 250,000 or so clones, 75% to 90% seen once.

The sample consisted of peripheral blood. The receptor was derived from a woman aged 40 to 49 who had recovered from COVID-19. The genes are TRBV2 and TRBJ2-7; a weak D match, TRBD1 (6 bases). In nucleotides, the CDR3 is TGTGCCAGCAGTGGCAGGGGCGAGCAGTACTTC. Its translation: CASSGRGEQYF.